This T cell receptor (beta chain) was sequenced for a study of T cell responses to AZD1222 COVID-19 vaccine. As regards this clone: Its target is unknown.

Study-level results: It should be noted that donors were predominantly white British and more often female, and clonal diversity was possibly underestimated. Reportedly, close to half of spike-specific TCRs are directed against unmutated variant regions. Following two doses of AZD1222, Spike-specific TCR breadth and depth rose. Only after the peak T cell response were repertoires sampled.

CDR3 length equals 16 residues. The J segment lost 0 bases and the V segment lost 7 bases, leaving 8 bases of the junction unmatched. CDR1 is MDHEN, CDR2 SYDVKM, per germline. TCRdb's copy holds only in-frame clones and misses some; the assay was immunoSEQ multiplex PCR. The table records over 150,000 clones, about 90% of them present only once. The rearrangement links TRBV28 to TRBJ2-3, with 9 bases aligning to TRBD1. The sequence was obtained from an adult in good health. The source material was peripheral blood, sampled on day 0 of AZD1222 vaccination. CDR3 nucleotide sequence: TGTGCCAGCAAAACAGGGGGCGGAAGTAGCACAGATACGCAGTATTTT. Amino acid sequence: CASKTGGGSSTDTQYF.